Listed here are 18 T cell receptor beta chains from one sample, sequenced in a study of high-grade serous ovarian cancer treatment subgroups. Tumor samples were obtained before definitive surgery or chemotherapy. Only in-frame clones appear in the TCRdb table, and some are missing; sequencing was by immunoSEQ multiplex PCR. The repertoire holds about 10,000 clones, with around 68% as singletons. Sequenced material: tumor tissue. Receptor source: a human donor with high-grade serous ovarian cancer.

This clone occurred once. The chain carries TRBV28 and TRBJ1-4; 9 bases line up with TRBD1. The J segment lost 4 bases and the V segment lost 0 bases, leaving 0 bases of the junction unmatched. The length of the CDR3 is 15 residues. Per the germline V gene, CDR1 is MDHEN and CDR2 is SYDVKM. The CDR3 sequence: CASSLWTGGNEKLFF. CDR3 DNA sequence: TGTGCCAGCAGTTTATGGACAGGGGGTAATGAAAAACTGTTTTTT.

This clone was picked up one time. The chain links TRBV28 to TRBJ2-1; D not resolved. The germline gives CDR1 MDHEN, CDR2 SYDVKM. This CDR3 spans 11 amino acids. V was clipped by 10 bases and J by 6 bases, with 10 bases between them. The CDR3 DNA is TGTGCCACCGCCCCCCTCAATGAGCAGTTCTTC. Translating gives CATAPLNEQFF.

V gene TRBV6-5 combines with J gene TRBJ1-2; no clear D gene. Germline-derived CDR1 and CDR2 are MNHEY and SVGAGI. The CDR3 runs to 13 residues. Trimming took off 0 bases at V and 8 bases at J, with 10 bases between the two ends. The CDR3 nucleotides are TGTGCCAGCAGTTACTCGACCCCCTTGGGCTACACCTTC. Amino acid sequence: CASSYSTPLGYTF.

This chain links TRBV28 with TRBJ2-2, with unresolved D. Germline CDR1 reads MDHEN; CDR2 reads SYDVKM. V was trimmed by 3 bases and J by 2 bases, leaving 7 bases between them. The CDR3 has 14 residues. In DNA, the CDR3 is TGTGCCAGCAGTTTTAGGAGTAACACCGGGGAGCTGTTTTTT. Amino acid sequence: CASSFRSNTGELFF.

This clone has more than one count but fewer than ten. The rearrangement uses TRBV2 and TRBJ1-4; 9 bases agree with TRBD1. CDR3 length: 13 amino acids. With 10 bases clipped from V and 6 bases from J, the junction kept 6 bases outside the gene matches. Germline V gene sequence: CDR1 SNHLY, CDR2 FYNNEI. CDR3 sequence: CATRWTGDEKLFF. CDR3 coding DNA: TGTGCCACGCGTTGGACAGGGGATGAAAAACTGTTTTTT.

The chain joins TRBV7-9 to TRBJ2-7, with 7 bases fitting TRBD1. After removal of 6 bases from V and 3 bases from J, the junction contained 2 bases not matched to a gene. CDR3 length equals 12 residues. Germline values: CDR1 SEHNR, CDR2 FQNEAQ (reference sequence). CDR3 protein: CASRQGSYEQYF. The CDR3 bases are TGTGCCAGCAGACAGGGGAGCTACGAGCAGTACTTC.

The chain carries TRBV11-3 and TRBJ2-1, with D perhaps TRBD2 (6 bases). Germline CDR1 is SGHNT and CDR2 is YENEEA. Trimming shortened V by 5 bases and J by 4 bases, and 18 bases separated the two germline ends. The CDR3 runs 16 residues. The CDR3 bases are TGTGCCAGCAGCCCCATTGGCGGGACTTCATACAATGAGCAGTTCTTC. It specifies CASSPIGGTSYNEQFF. Full variable domain (missing parts from reference TRBV11-3 and TRBJ2-1): EAGVVQSPRYKIIEKKQPVAFWCNPISGHNTLYWYLQNLGQGPELLIRYENEEAVDDSQLPKDRFSAERLKGVDSTLKIQPAELGDSAVYLCASSPIGGTSYNEQFFGPGTRLTVL.

This clone was picked up a small number of times. V gene TRBV11-3 combines with J gene TRBJ2-5; a weak D match, TRBD1 (6 bases). The germline V and J ends were trimmed by 5 bases and 5 bases, with 18 bases remaining between them. Germline values: CDR1 SGHNT, CDR2 YENEEA. This CDR3 is built from 15 residues. As DNA, the CDR3 is TGTGCCAGCAGCCTACAGACAGGACCCCCGGAGACCCAGTACTTC. It encodes CASSLQTGPPETQYF.

This chain joins TRBV27 and TRBJ1-1; no clear D. V gave up 6 bases and J gave up 1 base, with 6 bases separating them. The germline CDR1 and CDR2 sequences are MNHEY and SMNVEV (reference sequence). This CDR3 comprises 12 residues. Here the CDR3 reads CASSPGNTEAFF. The CDR3, as DNA: TGTGCCAGCAGCCCCGGGAACACTGAAGCTTTCTTT.

This clone was observed a few times. V gene TRBV9 combines with J gene TRBJ2-1; TRBD2 matches 8 bases. The CDR3 length is 15 residues. After removal of 5 bases from V and 4 bases from J, the junction contained 8 bases not matched to a gene. Germline CDR1 reads SGDLS; CDR2 reads YYNGEE. The CDR3: CASRSGASGYNEQFF. CDR3 nucleotide sequence: TGTGCCAGCAGGTCAGGGGCTAGCGGGTACAATGAGCAGTTCTTC. Combining the CDR3 with reference TRBV9 and TRBJ2-1 gives the whole variable domain DSGVTQTPKHLITATGQRVTLRCSPRSGDLSVYWYQQSLDQGLQFLIQYYNGEERAKGNILERFSAQQFPDLHSELNLSSLELGDSALYFCASRSGASGYNEQFFGPGTRLTVL.

The chain recombines TRBV4-3 with TRBJ2-1; D is uncertain. Trimming stripped 1 base from V and 6 bases from J, with 10 bases between. Germline V gene lookup returns CDR1 LGHNA and CDR2 YSLEER. This CDR3 has 14 residues. The chain's CDR3 is CASSQVRFSNEQFF. CDR3 DNA: TGCGCCAGCAGCCAAGTCCGGTTTTCCAATGAGCAGTTCTTC.

V is TRBV5-1 and J is TRBJ2-1; 9 bases match TRBD2. With V trimmed by 0 bases and J by 0 bases, 4 bases remained unmatched. This CDR3 has 17 residues. Germline CDR1 and CDR2: SGHRS and YFSETQ. The CDR3 region is CASSLGGSGSSYNEQFF. CDR3 bases: TGCGCCAGCAGCTTGGGGGGTAGCGGGAGCTCCTACAATGAGCAGTTCTTC.

The J gene is TRBJ1-2, the V gene TRBV6-6, with no clear D. Germline V gene lookup returns CDR1 MNHNY and CDR2 SVGAGI (reference sequence). The V and J ends lost 2 bases and 6 bases respectively, with 7 bases between them. This CDR3 comprises 12 residues. CDR3 sequence (DNA): TGTGCCAGCAGTTACAGTCTTGATGGCTACACCTTC. Its translation: CASSYSLDGYTF.

This clone was detected once. The rearrangement joins TRBV4-3 to TRBJ2-7, with D perhaps TRBD1 or TRBD2 (5 bases each). Trimming cost V 2 bases and J 6 bases, with 14 bases left between them. Germline V gene data show CDR1 as LGHNA and CDR2 as YSLEER. There are 14 residues in the CDR3. This chain's CDR3 is CASSQLGTRGEQYF. CDR3 nucleotide sequence: TGCGCCAGCAGCCAACTTGGGACCCGGGGCGAGCAGTACTTC.

A few counts support this clone. The chain combines TRBV30 with TRBJ2-5; no reliable D call. The CDR3 covers 13 residues. The V end lost 0 bases, the J end lost 4 bases, and 9 bases lay between the germline ends. Germline values: CDR1 GTSNPN, CDR2 SVGIG (reference sequence). CDR3 sequence: CAWSVARLETQYF. As DNA, the CDR3 is TGTGCCTGGAGTGTAGCCCGCCTAGAGACCCAGTACTTC.

The genes are TRBV4-2 and TRBJ2-3, with 8 bases fitting TRBD1. Germline-derived CDR1 and CDR2 are LGHNA and YNFKEQ. This CDR3 has 16 residues. V gave up 4 bases and J gave up 1 base; unmatched junction bases: 7. The CDR3 region is CASSRPGQEGTDTQYF. The CDR3 DNA follows: TGTGCCAGCAGCCGCCCGGGACAGGAGGGCACAGATACGCAGTATTTT.

The V and J genes are TRBV19 and TRBJ2-7; TRBD1 matches at 8 bases. Unmatched junction bases numbered 12, after V lost 7 bases and J lost 4 bases. Germline CDR1 LNHDA, CDR2 SQIVND (reference sequence). The CDR3 consists of 15 residues. The CDR3 bases are TGTGCCAGTACCCAAGGGGCAGGGGGCAGGTACGAGCAGTACTTC. Its protein is CASTQGAGGRYEQYF. The whole variable domain, filled in from reference TRBV19 and TRBJ2-7, reads DGGITQSPKYLFRKEGQNVTLSCEQNLNHDAMYWYRQDPGQGLRLIYYSQIVNDFQKGDIAEGYSVSREKKESFPLTVTSAQKNPTAFYLCASTQGAGGRYEQYFGPGTRLTVT.

This clone has only a few counts. The rearrangement joins TRBV30 to TRBJ1-5; the match to TRBD1 covers 9 bases. CDR1 and CDR2 from the germline V gene are GTSNPN and SVGIG (reference sequence). The CDR3 contains 14 residues. V lost 3 bases to trimming and J lost 1 base; unmatched junction nucleotides: 1. The CDR3 sequence is CAWSGQGSNQPQHF. The CDR3 bases are TGTGCCTGGAGCGGACAGGGGAGCAATCAGCCCCAGCATTTT.